This entry lists 28 T cell receptor beta chains sequenced from one sample in a study of ipilimumab plus nivolumab after autologous stem cell transplantation. The assay was immunoSEQ multiplex PCR, and TCRdb's table has in-frame clones only and misses some. The sample has more than 15,000 clones; roughly 80% are singletons. Material: PBMCs, obtained in a trial of ipilimumab plus nivolumab as post-transplant consolidation. These receptor sequences come from a male donor with diffuse large B-cell lymphoma.

The rearrangement links TRBV27 to TRBJ1-1, with 10 bases identical to TRBD1. V lost 6 bases, J lost 3 bases, and 7 bases stayed unmatched. CDR1 and CDR2 (germline): MNHEY, SMNVEV (reference sequence). CDR3 length: 15 amino acids. CDR3 residues: CASRGDRGKDTEAFF. In nucleotides, the CDR3 is TGTGCCAGCAGAGGGGACAGGGGAAAGGACACTGAAGCTTTCTTT.

The rearrangement uses TRBV14 and TRBJ2-7, with 8 bases identical to TRBD1. There are 13 residues in the CDR3. Germline trimming cut 6 bases from V and 6 bases from J; bases unmatched to any gene: 7. From germline, CDR1 is SGHDN and CDR2 FVKESK. CDR3 residues: CASSSGQGLEQYF. CDR3 nucleotide sequence: TGTGCCAGCAGTTCAGGACAGGGCCTCGAGCAGTACTTC.

The chain combines TRBV4-1 with TRBJ2-5, with 7 bases fitting TRBD1. V was pared by 4 bases and J by 5 bases, with 7 bases of the junction left unmatched. The CDR3 has 14 residues. Per the germline V gene, CDR1 is MGHRA and CDR2 is YSYEKL. The CDR3 protein is CASSLGRGWETQYF. The CDR3 DNA reads TGCGCCAGCAGCCTTGGCAGGGGGTGGGAGACCCAGTACTTC.

In nucleotides, the CDR3 is TGTGCCAGTAGTATAGAGACAATAGGAAACACCATATATTTT. It translates to CASSIETIGNTIYF. The chain carries TRBV19 and TRBJ1-3, with unresolved D. The CDR3 has 14 residues. V lost 0 bases, J lost 4 bases, and 7 bases lay in between. The germline gives CDR1 LNHDA, CDR2 SQIVND (reference sequence).

The count of this clone is one. The chain joins TRBV29-1 to TRBJ1-3; TRBD1 aligns across 7 bases. CDR3 length: 13 amino acids. Germline V gives CDR1 SQVTM, CDR2 ANQGSEA. The V and J ends lost 6 bases and 4 bases, in that order; junction bases with no gene match: 6. CDR3 residues: CSVASGGGNTIYF. The CDR3 coding sequence is TGCAGCGTAGCCTCAGGGGGAGGAAACACCATATATTTT. The whole variable domain, remainder taken from reference TRBV29-1 and TRBJ1-3, is SAVISQKPSRDICQRGTSLTIQCQVDSQVTMMFWYRQQPGQSLTLIATANQGSEATYESGFVIDKFPISRPNLTFSTLTVSNMSPEDSSIYLCSVASGGGNTIYFGEGSWLTVV.

Written as DNA, the CDR3 is TGTGCCTGGAGTGTAATGGAGACCCAGTACTTC. Its translation is CAWSVMETQYF. The chain recombines TRBV30 with TRBJ2-5; no firm D call. The CDR3 length is 11 residues. The germline V gene encodes CDR1 GTSNPN and CDR2 SVGIG (reference sequence). The V end was cut by 0 bases, the J end by 5 bases, with 4 bases between.

The chain joins TRBV7-3 to TRBJ2-7, with TRBD2 matching over 7 bases. J was trimmed by 3 bases and V by 4 bases; bases with no gene match: 3. The CDR3 is 13 amino acids. Germline V gives CDR1 SGHTA, CDR2 FQGTGA. CDR3 in amino acids: CASSSSSGYEQYF. CDR3 DNA: TGTGCCAGCAGCTCTTCTAGCGGCTACGAGCAGTACTTC.

This clone was seen a few times. The gene calls are TRBV30 and TRBJ2-2; D unclear. CDR1 is GTSNPN and CDR2 is SVGIG in the germline V gene (reference sequence). V was cut by 0 bases and J by 1 base, with 9 bases left in between. CDR3 size: 15 residues. Here the CDR3 reads CAWSVGTLNTGELFF. CDR3 bases: TGTGCCTGGAGTGTAGGAACGCTGAACACCGGGGAGCTGTTTTTT.

The chain joins TRBV27 to TRBJ2-1; D is possibly TRBD2 (5 bases). This CDR3 has 15 residues. Deletions cut 2 bases from V and 0 bases from J, with 8 bases between. Looked up from germline, CDR1 is MNHEY and CDR2 is SMNVEV (reference sequence). The CDR3 spells CASSLAGSSYNEQFF. The DNA for the CDR3 is TGTGCCAGCAGTTTAGCGGGCAGCTCCTACAATGAGCAGTTCTTC.

The chain joins TRBV4-1 to TRBJ1-1; 7 bases line up with TRBD1. This CDR3 region has 14 residues. Trimming at V came to 0 bases and at J to 6 bases, leaving 4 bases not matched to a gene. Germline V gene data show CDR1 as MGHRA and CDR2 as YSYEKL. CDR3 in amino acids: CASSQETGAPEAFF. In nucleotides, the CDR3 is TGCGCCAGCAGCCAAGAAACAGGGGCACCTGAAGCTTTCTTT.

This clone was picked up a small number of times. The sample has other DNA sequences that encode this CDR3 too. The gene calls are TRBV11-3 and TRBJ2-1; D is ambiguous. The CDR3 extends over 13 amino acids. Per germline, CDR1 SGHNT and CDR2 YENEEA. Between the trimmed V and J ends, which lost 1 base and 4 bases, there was a span of 5 bases. In nucleotides, the CDR3 is TGTGCCAGCAGCTTAGGGAATTACAATGAGCAGTTCTTC. Protein product: CASSLGNYNEQFF. Variable domain in full (rest from reference TRBV11-3 and TRBJ2-1): EAGVVQSPRYKIIEKKQPVAFWCNPISGHNTLYWYLQNLGQGPELLIRYENEEAVDDSQLPKDRFSAERLKGVDSTLKIQPAELGDSAVYLCASSLGNYNEQFFGPGTRLTVL.

This clone has just one count. This chain connects TRBV19 to TRBJ1-6, with D tentatively TRBD1 (5 bases). The ends were cut back, 4 bases at V and 6 bases at J, with 16 bases in the middle. Germline V gene data show CDR1 as LNHDA and CDR2 as SQIVND (reference sequence). The length of the CDR3 is 16 residues. The CDR3: CASSTPTGRGNSPLHF. The CDR3 DNA sequence: TGTGCCAGTAGTACCCCCACGGGAAGGGGTAATTCACCCCTCCACTTT. The full variable domain, rest sourced from reference TRBV19 and TRBJ1-6, is DGGITQSPKYLFRKEGQNVTLSCEQNLNHDAMYWYRQDPGQGLRLIYYSQIVNDFQKGDIAEGYSVSREKKESFPLTVTSAQKNPTAFYLCASSTPTGRGNSPLHFGNGTRLTVT.

This clone has a handful of counts. The chain employs TRBV13 and TRBJ2-2; D remains unclear. V was pared by 0 bases and J by 4 bases, with 3 bases between. The CDR3 spans 13 residues. Germline-derived CDR1 and CDR2 are PRHDT and FYEKMQ (reference sequence). Here the CDR3 reads CASSLGGTGELFF. The CDR3 bases are TGTGCCAGCAGCTTAGGCGGCACCGGGGAGCTGTTTTTT.

The chain carries TRBV5-1 and TRBJ1-4; D not certain. Germline values: CDR1 SGHRS, CDR2 YFSETQ. CDR3 length equals 16 residues. Trimming pared 0 bases from V and 5 bases from J, leaving 14 bases between. CDR3 amino acids: CASSLDSWQSNEKLFF. The DNA of the CDR3 is TGCGCCAGCAGCTTGGATTCGTGGCAGTCGAATGAAAAACTGTTTTTT.

This clone was found a few times. The CDR3 nucleotides read TGTGCCAGCAGCCCCAGACAGATACCCACAGATACGCAGTATTTT. This sequence encodes CASSPRQIPTDTQYF. The chain uses TRBV11-2 and TRBJ2-3; maybe TRBD1 (5 bases). This CDR3 is 15 amino acids long. CDR1 and CDR2 (germline): SGHAT, FQNNGV. Trimming took 5 bases from V and 2 from J, leaving 14 bases between them.

V is TRBV7-9 and J is TRBJ2-2; 12 positions agree with TRBD2. The V gene end was trimmed by 5 bases and the J gene end by 5 bases; junction bases not matched to a gene: 6. This CDR3 has 16 amino acids. Germline CDR1 SEHNR, CDR2 FQNEAQ (reference sequence). CDR3 DNA: TGTGCCAGCAGCCACCGACTAGCGGGAGTTACCGGGGAGCTGTTTTTT. Translation: CASSHRLAGVTGELFF.

This chain joins TRBV7-6 and TRBJ2-7; D is uncertain. This CDR3 comprises 12 residues. Germline V gene lookup returns CDR1 SGHVS and CDR2 FNYEAQ. Trimming took 3 bases from V and 6 from J, leaving 9 bases between them. CDR3 sequence (DNA): TGTGCCAGCAGCTTCGCTGGGGTCGAGCAGTACTTC. This codes for CASSFAGVEQYF.

V gene TRBV18 combines with J gene TRBJ1-2, with 7 bases matching TRBD1. Looked up from germline, CDR1 is KGHSH and CDR2 is LQKENI. Unmatched junction bases numbered 14, after V lost 6 bases and J lost 4 bases. The CDR3 extends over 16 amino acids. This chain's CDR3 is CASSDRDRVGGYGYTF. The CDR3 nucleotides read TGTGCCAGCTCGGACCGAGACAGGGTCGGAGGCTATGGCTACACCTTC.

In DNA, the CDR3 is TGTGCCAGCAGCGTTGCAGAGGACTCTGGGGCCAACGTCCTGACTTTC. Its translation is CASSVAEDSGANVLTF. The rearrangement links TRBV9 to TRBJ2-6; D uncertain. The CDR3 loop spans 16 amino acids. Trimming removed 2 bases at V and 0 bases at J, with 9 bases between. The germline V gene encodes CDR1 SGDLS and CDR2 YYNGEE.

The chain couples TRBV7-8 to TRBJ2-5; 8 bases are a match to TRBD2. The germline gives CDR1 SGHVS, CDR2 FQNEAQ. The CDR3 contains 16 residues. J lost 2 bases, V lost 4 bases, and 9 bases had no gene match. Here the CDR3 reads CASSSTAGVGQETQYF. The CDR3 region has the DNA TGTGCCAGCAGCTCAACAGCGGGAGTAGGTCAAGAGACCCAGTACTTC.

J is TRBJ1-1 and V is TRBV9; 9 bases are shared with TRBD1. CDR1 and CDR2 from the germline V gene are SGDLS and YYNGEE. With V trimmed by 0 bases and J by 1 base, 1 base remained unmatched. The CDR3 has 15 amino acids. Written as DNA, the CDR3 is TGTGCCAGCAGCGTAGGGACAGGGGCGAACACTGAAGCTTTCTTT. It codes for CASSVGTGANTEAFF. The whole variable domain, remainder taken from reference TRBV9 and TRBJ1-1, is DSGVTQTPKHLITATGQRVTLRCSPRSGDLSVYWYQQSLDQGLQFLIQYYNGEERAKGNILERFSAQQFPDLHSELNLSSLELGDSALYFCASSVGTGANTEAFFGQGTRLTVV.

The chain joins TRBV11-3 to TRBJ2-5; D is uncertain. This CDR3 spans 14 amino acids. Trimming removed 6 bases at V and 2 bases at J, with 13 bases between. Per the germline V gene, CDR1 is SGHNT and CDR2 is YENEEA. This CDR3 reads CASSYRAPQETQYF. The DNA for the CDR3 is TGTGCCAGCAGTTACCGGGCCCCGCAAGAGACCCAGTACTTC.

This clone was seen once. The rearrangement links TRBV19 to TRBJ1-2; D uncertain. Looked up from germline, CDR1 is LNHDA and CDR2 is SQIVND (reference sequence). The ends were cut back, 9 bases at V and 3 bases at J, with 14 bases in the middle. This CDR3 is 13 amino acids long. CDR3: CASRGDGYYGYTF. CDR3 DNA sequence: TGTGCCAGCCGAGGAGACGGATACTATGGCTACACCTTC.

The J gene is TRBJ1-4, the V gene TRBV28; 7 positions agree with TRBD1. Germline V CDR1 and CDR2: MDHEN, SYDVKM. The CDR3 sequence is 14 residues long. The V segment lost 6 bases and the J segment 6 bases; nucleotides outside the gene matches: 7. CDR3 loop: CASSAETGYEKLFF. CDR3 sequence (DNA): TGTGCCAGCAGCGCCGAGACAGGGTATGAAAAACTGTTTTTT.

This chain joins TRBV5-6 and TRBJ1-5; TRBD1 aligns across 7 bases. The CDR3 consists of 14 residues. With 3 bases clipped from V and 7 bases from J, the junction kept 7 bases outside the gene matches. CDR1 SGHDT and CDR2 YYEEEE come from the germline V gene. The CDR3 reads CASSSNRGVQPQHF. In DNA form, the CDR3 reads TGTGCCAGCAGCTCAAACAGGGGAGTACAGCCCCAGCATTTT. The full variable domain, with the rest looked up from reference TRBV5-6 and TRBJ1-5, is DAGVTQSPTHLIKTRGQQVTLRCSPKSGHDTVSWYQQALGQGPQFIFQYYEEEERQRGNFPDRFSGHQFPNYSSELNVNALLLGDSALYLCASSSNRGVQPQHFGDGTRLSIL.

The chain combines TRBV28 with TRBJ2-7; 7 bases fit TRBD2. The CDR3 contains 16 residues. The ends lost 5 bases at V and 3 bases at J; junction bases unmatched: 13. The germline gives CDR1 MDHEN, CDR2 SYDVKM. The DNA of the CDR3 is TGTGCCAGCAGTATACAAACTAGCGAGAGGATCTACGAGCAGTACTTC. It translates to CASSIQTSERIYEQYF.

V gene TRBV5-1 combines with J gene TRBJ2-5, with TRBD1 as a possible D gene (5 bases). The V end was cut by 0 bases, the J end by 1 base, with 10 bases between. The CDR3 contains 15 residues. CDR1 and CDR2 from the germline V gene are SGHRS and YFSETQ. The CDR3 loop reads CASSLEGQGQETQYF. In DNA, the CDR3 is TGCGCCAGCAGCTTGGAGGGGCAGGGCCAAGAGACCCAGTACTTC.

V and J are TRBV6-1 and TRBJ2-5; perhaps TRBD1 as D (5 bases). Trimming took 0 bases from V and 4 from J, leaving 15 bases between them. Germline CDR1 reads MNHNS; CDR2 reads SASEGT. The CDR3 is 16 amino acids. CDR3 sequence (DNA): TGTGCCAGCAGTGAAGCTCGAGGCAGGGTCCTAGAGACCCAGTACTTC. Amino acid sequence: CASSEARGRVLETQYF.